This TCR beta chain comes out of a study of neurological immune-mediated disorders. Study conclusions and caveats: No expanded-clone CDR3 amino acid sequence recurred across subjects, suggesting private TCR-beta repertoires. In HTLV-1-associated myelopathy, TCR clonal expansion was greatest, whereas multiple sclerosis had the least, falling below healthy controls.

This clonotype was detected ten times or more. The antigen remains unidentified. The CDR3 is 14 amino acids. Germline V gene data show CDR1 as SGHRS and CDR2 as YFSETQ. Trimming stripped 2 bases from V and 5 bases from J, with 13 bases between. The cDNA was generated by 5'RACE with 10-nucleotide random UMIs. TCRdb recomputed calls from the 5' RACE reads with MiXCR, one row per CDR3 protein. In the table there are some 27,000 distinct CDR3 sequences, 5% to 8% of which are singletons. The study used blood bank volunteers in Maryland, USA, as healthy controls. Sequencing was carried out using PBMCs. The clonotype originates from a woman in her forties or fifties in good health. This chain links TRBV5-1 with TRBJ2-5, with a possible D match to TRBD1 (6 bases). The chain's CDR3 is CASSLQGHTETQYF. CDR3 nucleotide sequence: TGCGCCAGCAGCTTACAGGGTCATACGGAGACCCAGTACTTC.